This TCR beta chain is from a study of blood T cell repertoires in COVID-19. For the study at large: Collection of acute and convalescent COVID-19 samples took place in the United States, Italy and Spain. Sample material is recorded as cDNA or gDNA derived from T cells, B-cell-depleted T cells, or PBMCs.

Original methodology: Amplification with reference gene primers provided the estimates of nucleated cell counts. Assay used: immunoSEQ multiplex PCR; TCRdb lists only in-frame clones, some missing. From that table come the V and J calls and clone size; the DNA was used to work out D and trimming. Of more than 95,000 clones listed, 88% were seen once; the top ten hold approximately 1.4%. The sample consisted of peripheral blood. The TCR sequence derives from a human donor in a cohort sampled during active COVID-19.

The chain's CDR3 is CASSLPGQGFYGYTF. CDR3 bases: TGTGCCAGCAGCTTACCGGGACAGGGGTTTTATGGCTACACCTTC. The rearrangement links TRBV7-6 to TRBJ1-2; TRBD1 matches at 10 bases. V dropped 2 bases and J dropped 5; count of bases not matched to a gene: 5. The CDR3 totals 15 residues. Looked up from germline, CDR1 is SGHVS and CDR2 is FNYEAQ.